This T cell receptor beta chain was recovered during a study of CD8+ T cells in alopecia areata. Study outcomes and limitations: Baseline CD8+ expansion's link to response remains uncertain, as there was one nonresponder.

The sample's treatment: oral pan-JAK inhibitor, 5-10 mg twice daily. The sample holds a few counts of this clone. The antigen remains unidentified. In each case, RNA was isolated and then reverse transcribed into cDNA as the sequencing template. Assay used: immunoSEQ multiplex PCR; TCRdb lists only in-frame clones, some missing. The sample consists of around 190,000 clones, roughly 60% of them appearing once. The sequencing here drew on CD4+ T cells sorted from blood, taken between weeks 49 and 50, from a patient treated with tofacitinib. This receptor was identified in a human donor with alopecia areata.

CDR3 sequence reads: CASSVGIRTNGYTF. The CDR3 DNA reads TGTGCCAGCAGTGTTGGGATTAGGACTAATGGCTACACCTTC. The chain is built from TRBV2 and TRBJ1-2; D not resolved. The CDR3 loop spans 14 amino acids. The germline V gene encodes CDR1 SNHLY and CDR2 FYNNEI. Trimming removed 4 bases from V and 6 bases from J, with 15 bases in between. Full variable domain (remainder filled in from reference TRBV2 and TRBJ1-2): EPEVTQTPSHQVTQMGQEVILRCVPISNHLYFYWYRQILGQKVEFLVSFYNNEISEKSEIFDDQFSVERPDGSNFTLKIRSTKLEDSAMYFCASSVGIRTNGYTFGSGTRLTVV.